The sequence of this TCR beta chain was determined in a study of blood T cell repertoires in COVID-19. J was trimmed by 6 bases and V by 1 base; bases with no gene match: 0. Germline V lookup: CDR1 MNHEY, CDR2 SVGAGI. There are 13 residues in the CDR3. Produced via immunoSEQ multiplex PCR; TCRdb's table is partial and in-frame only. This table has some 190,000 clones, roughly 80% appearing once. The sequence was obtained from a man in his sixties with acute or convalescent COVID-19. The rearrangement joins TRBV6-5 to TRBJ1-2, with 9 positions matching TRBD1. Material: peripheral blood. The CDR3 protein is CASSYWTGDGYTF. In DNA form, the CDR3 reads TGTGCCAGCAGTTACTGGACAGGGGATGGCTACACCTTC.